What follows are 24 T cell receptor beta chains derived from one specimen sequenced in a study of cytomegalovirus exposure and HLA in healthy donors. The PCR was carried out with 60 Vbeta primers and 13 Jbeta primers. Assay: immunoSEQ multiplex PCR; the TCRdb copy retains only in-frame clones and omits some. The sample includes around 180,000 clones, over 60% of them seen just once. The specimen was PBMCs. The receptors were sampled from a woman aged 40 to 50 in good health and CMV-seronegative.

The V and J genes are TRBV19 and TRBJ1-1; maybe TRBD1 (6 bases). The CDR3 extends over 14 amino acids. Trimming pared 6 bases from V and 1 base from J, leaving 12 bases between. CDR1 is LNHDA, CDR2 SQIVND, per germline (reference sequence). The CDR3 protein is CASSPGQPNTEAFF. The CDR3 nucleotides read TGTGCCAGTAGCCCCGGACAGCCGAACACTGAAGCTTTCTTT.

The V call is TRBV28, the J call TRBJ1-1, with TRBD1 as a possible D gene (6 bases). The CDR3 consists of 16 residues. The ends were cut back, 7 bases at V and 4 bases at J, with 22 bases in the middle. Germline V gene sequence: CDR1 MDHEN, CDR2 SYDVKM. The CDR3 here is CASTPSSGGRATEAFF. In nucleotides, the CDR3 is TGTGCCAGCACCCCTTCGTCGGGGGGGCGGGCCACTGAAGCTTTCTTT. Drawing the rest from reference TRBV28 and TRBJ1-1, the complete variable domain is DVKVTQSSRYLVKRTGEKVFLECVQDMDHENMFWYRQDPGLGLRLIYFSYDVKMKEKGDIPEGYSVSREKKERFSLILESASTNQTSMYLCASTPSSGGRATEAFFGQGTRLTVV.

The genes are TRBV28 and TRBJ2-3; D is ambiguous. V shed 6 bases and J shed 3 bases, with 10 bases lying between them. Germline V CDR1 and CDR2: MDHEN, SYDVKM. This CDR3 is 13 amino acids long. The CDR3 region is CASSTPGTDTQYF. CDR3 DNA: TGTGCCAGCAGCACGCCCGGGACAGATACGCAGTATTTT.

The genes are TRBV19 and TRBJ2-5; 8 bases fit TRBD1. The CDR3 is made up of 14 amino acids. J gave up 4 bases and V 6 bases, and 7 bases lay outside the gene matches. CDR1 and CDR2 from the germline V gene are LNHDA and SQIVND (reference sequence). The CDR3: CASSHRTGRETQYF. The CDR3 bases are TGTGCCAGTAGCCACCGGACAGGGCGAGAGACCCAGTACTTC.

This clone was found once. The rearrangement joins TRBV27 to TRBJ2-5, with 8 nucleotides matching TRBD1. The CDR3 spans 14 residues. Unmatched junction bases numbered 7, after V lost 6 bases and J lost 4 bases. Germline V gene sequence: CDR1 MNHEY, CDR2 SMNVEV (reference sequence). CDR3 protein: CASSVDRGRETQYF. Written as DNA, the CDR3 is TGTGCCAGCAGCGTCGACAGGGGAAGAGAGACCCAGTACTTC.

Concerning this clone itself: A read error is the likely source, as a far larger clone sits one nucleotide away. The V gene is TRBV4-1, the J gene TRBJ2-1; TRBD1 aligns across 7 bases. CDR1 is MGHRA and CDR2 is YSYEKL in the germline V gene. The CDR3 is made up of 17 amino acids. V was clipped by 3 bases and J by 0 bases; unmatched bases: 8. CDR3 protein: CASSQTGSRSSYNEQFF. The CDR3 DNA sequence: TGCGCCAGCAGCCAGACAGGGAGCCGAAGCTCCTACAATGAGCAGTTCTTC.

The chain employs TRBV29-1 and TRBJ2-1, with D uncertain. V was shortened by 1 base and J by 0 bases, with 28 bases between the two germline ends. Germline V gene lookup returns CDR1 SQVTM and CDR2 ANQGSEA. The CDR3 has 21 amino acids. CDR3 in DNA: TGCAGCGTTGAAGGGGTCTACGAGGCCCTATCGTCGAATGGCTCCTACAATGAGCAGTTCTTC. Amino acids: CSVEGVYEALSSNGSYNEQFF.

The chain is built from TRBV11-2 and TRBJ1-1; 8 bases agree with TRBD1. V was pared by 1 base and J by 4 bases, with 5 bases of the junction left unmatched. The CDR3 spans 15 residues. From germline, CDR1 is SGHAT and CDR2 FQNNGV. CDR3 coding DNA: TGTGCCAGCAGCTTAGCCCGACAGGGGTCCACTGAAGCTTTCTTT. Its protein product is CASSLARQGSTEAFF.

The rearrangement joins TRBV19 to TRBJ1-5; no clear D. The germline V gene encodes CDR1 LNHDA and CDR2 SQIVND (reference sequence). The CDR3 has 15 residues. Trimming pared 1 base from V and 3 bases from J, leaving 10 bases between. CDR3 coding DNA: TGTGCCAGTAGTATAGCTCAGTATAACAATCAGCCCCAGCATTTT. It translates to CASSIAQYNNQPQHF.

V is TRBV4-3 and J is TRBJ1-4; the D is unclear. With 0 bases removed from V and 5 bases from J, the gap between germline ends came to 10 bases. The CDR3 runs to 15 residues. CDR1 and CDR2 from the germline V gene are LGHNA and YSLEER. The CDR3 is CASSQDHSGNEKLFF. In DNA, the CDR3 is TGCGCCAGCAGCCAAGATCACAGCGGGAATGAAAAACTGTTTTTT.

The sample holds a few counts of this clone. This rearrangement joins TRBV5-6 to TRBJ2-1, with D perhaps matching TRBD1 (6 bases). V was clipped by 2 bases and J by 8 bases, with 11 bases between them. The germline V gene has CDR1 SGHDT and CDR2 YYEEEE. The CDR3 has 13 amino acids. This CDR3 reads CASSLPGVDEQFF. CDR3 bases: TGTGCCAGCAGCTTACCAGGGGTTGATGAGCAGTTCTTC. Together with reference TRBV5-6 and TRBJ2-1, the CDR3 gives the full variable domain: DAGVTQSPTHLIKTRGQQVTLRCSPKSGHDTVSWYQQALGQGPQFIFQYYEEEERQRGNFPDRFSGHQFPNYSSELNVNALLLGDSALYLCASSLPGVDEQFFGPGTRLTVL.

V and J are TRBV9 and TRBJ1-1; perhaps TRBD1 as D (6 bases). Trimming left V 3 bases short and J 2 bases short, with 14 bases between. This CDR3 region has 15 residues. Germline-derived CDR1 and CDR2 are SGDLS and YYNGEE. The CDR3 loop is CASSALAGVNTEAFF. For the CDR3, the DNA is TGTGCCAGCAGCGCCCTGGCAGGGGTCAACACTGAAGCTTTCTTT. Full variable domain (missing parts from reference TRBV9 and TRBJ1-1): DSGVTQTPKHLITATGQRVTLRCSPRSGDLSVYWYQQSLDQGLQFLIQYYNGEERAKGNILERFSAQQFPDLHSELNLSSLELGDSALYFCASSALAGVNTEAFFGQGTRLTVV.

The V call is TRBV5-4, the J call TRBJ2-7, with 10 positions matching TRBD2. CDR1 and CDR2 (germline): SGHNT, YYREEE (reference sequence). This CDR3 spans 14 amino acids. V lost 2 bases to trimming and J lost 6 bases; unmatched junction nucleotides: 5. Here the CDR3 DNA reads TGTGCCAGCAGCTTCGAGCGGGAGGGCCCCGAGCAGTACTTC. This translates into CASSFEREGPEQYF. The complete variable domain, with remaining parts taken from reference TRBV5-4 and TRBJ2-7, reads ETGVTQSPTHLIKTRGQQVTLRCSSQSGHNTVSWYQQALGQGPQFIFQYYREEENGRGNFPPRFSGLQFPNYSSELNVNALELDDSALYLCASSFEREGPEQYFGPGTRLTVT.

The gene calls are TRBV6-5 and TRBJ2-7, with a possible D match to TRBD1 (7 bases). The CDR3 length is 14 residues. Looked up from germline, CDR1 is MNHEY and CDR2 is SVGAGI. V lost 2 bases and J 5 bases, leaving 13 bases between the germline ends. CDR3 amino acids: CASSYDREVNEQYF. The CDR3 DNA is TGTGCCAGCAGTTACGACAGGGAGGTCAACGAGCAGTACTTC.

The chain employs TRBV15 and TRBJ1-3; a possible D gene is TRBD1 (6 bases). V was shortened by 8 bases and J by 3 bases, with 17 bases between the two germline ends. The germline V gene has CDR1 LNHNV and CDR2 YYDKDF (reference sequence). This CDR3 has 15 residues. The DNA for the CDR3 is TGTGCCACCCGCAATGACAGGATAGATGGAAACACCATATATTTT. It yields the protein CATRNDRIDGNTIYF.

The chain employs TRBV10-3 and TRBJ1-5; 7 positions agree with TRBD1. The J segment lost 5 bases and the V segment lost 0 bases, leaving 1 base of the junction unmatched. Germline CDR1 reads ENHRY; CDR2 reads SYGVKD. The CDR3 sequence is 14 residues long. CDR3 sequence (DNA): TGTGCCATCAGTGAGTCCCAGGGGGATCAGCCCCAGCATTTT. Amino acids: CAISESQGDQPQHF.

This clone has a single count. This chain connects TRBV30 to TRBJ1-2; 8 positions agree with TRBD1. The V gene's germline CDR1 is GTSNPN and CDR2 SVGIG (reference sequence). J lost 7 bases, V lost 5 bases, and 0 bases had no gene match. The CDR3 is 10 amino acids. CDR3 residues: CAWGQGGYTF. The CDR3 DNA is TGTGCCTGGGGACAGGGTGGCTACACCTTC.

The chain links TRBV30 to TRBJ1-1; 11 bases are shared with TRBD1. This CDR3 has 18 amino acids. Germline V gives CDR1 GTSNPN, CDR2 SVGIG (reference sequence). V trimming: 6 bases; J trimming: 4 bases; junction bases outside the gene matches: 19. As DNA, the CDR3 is TGTGCCTGCAAAATAAAACCGGGACAGGGGGATTTGGGCACTGAAGCTTTCTTT. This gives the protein CACKIKPGQGDLGTEAFF.

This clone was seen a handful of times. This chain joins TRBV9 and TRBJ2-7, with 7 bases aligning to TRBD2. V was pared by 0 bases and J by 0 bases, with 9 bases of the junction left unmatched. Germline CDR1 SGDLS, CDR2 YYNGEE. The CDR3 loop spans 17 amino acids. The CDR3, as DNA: TGTGCCAGCAGCGTAGAGGGAGAGGGCGGGAGCTCCTACGAGCAGTACGTC. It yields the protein CASSVEGEGGSSYEQYV.

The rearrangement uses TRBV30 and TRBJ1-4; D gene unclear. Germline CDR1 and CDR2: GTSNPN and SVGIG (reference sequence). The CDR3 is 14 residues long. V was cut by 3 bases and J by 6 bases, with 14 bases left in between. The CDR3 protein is CAWRISARHEKLFF. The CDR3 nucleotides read TGTGCCTGGAGAATCTCGGCGAGGCATGAAAAACTGTTTTTT.

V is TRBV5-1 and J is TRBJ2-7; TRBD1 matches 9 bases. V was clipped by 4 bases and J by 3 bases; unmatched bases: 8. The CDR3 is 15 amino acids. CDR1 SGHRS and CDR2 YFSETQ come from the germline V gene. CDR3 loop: CASSVGGGQGYEQYF. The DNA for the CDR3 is TGCGCCAGCAGCGTGGGGGGGGGACAGGGCTACGAGCAGTACTTC.

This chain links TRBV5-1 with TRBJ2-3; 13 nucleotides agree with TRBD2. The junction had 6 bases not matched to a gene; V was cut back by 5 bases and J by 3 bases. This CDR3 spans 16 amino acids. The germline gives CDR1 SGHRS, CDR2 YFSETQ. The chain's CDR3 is CASRRTSGSQTDTQYF. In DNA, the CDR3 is TGCGCCAGCAGGCGGACTAGCGGGAGCCAAACAGATACGCAGTATTTT.

CDR3 in DNA: TGTGCCAGCAGTGAAGCAGGGGAAGATGAAAAACTGTTTTTT. Its translation: CASSEAGEDEKLFF. J is TRBJ1-4 and V is TRBV25-1, with a weak D call TRBD1 (6 bases). This CDR3 has 14 amino acids. Germline V gene lookup returns CDR1 MGHDK and CDR2 SYGVNS. V lost 2 bases and J lost 6, with 10 bases in between.

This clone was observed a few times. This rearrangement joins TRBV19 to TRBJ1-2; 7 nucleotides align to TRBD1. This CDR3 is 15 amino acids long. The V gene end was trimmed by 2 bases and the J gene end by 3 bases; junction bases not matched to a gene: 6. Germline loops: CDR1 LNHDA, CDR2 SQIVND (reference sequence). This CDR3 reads CASSIYGQVDYGYTF. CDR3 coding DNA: TGTGCCAGTAGTATATACGGACAGGTGGACTATGGCTACACCTTC.